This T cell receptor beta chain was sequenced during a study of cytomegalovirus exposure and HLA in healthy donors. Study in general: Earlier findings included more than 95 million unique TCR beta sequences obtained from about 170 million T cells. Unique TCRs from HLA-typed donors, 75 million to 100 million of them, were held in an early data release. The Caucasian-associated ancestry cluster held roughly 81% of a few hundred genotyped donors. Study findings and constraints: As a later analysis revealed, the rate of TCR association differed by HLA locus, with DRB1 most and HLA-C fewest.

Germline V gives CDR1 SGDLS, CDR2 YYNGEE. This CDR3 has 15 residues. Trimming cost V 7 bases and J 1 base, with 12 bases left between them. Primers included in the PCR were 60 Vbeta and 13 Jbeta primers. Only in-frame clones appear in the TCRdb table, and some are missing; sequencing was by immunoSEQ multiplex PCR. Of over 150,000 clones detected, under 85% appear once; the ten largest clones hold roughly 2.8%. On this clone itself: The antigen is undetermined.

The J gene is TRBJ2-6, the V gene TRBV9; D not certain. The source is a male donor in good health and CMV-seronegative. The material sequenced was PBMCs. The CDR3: CASAISISGANVLTF. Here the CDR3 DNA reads TGTGCCAGCGCAATTAGTATATCTGGGGCCAACGTCCTGACTTTC. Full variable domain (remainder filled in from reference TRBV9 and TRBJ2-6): DSGVTQTPKHLITATGQRVTLRCSPRSGDLSVYWYQQSLDQGLQFLIQYYNGEERAKGNILERFSAQQFPDLHSELNLSSLELGDSALYFCASAISISGANVLTFGAGSRLTVL.